Given below is one T cell receptor (beta chain) in context. The antigen is unknown. The record originates from a study of cytomegalovirus exposure and HLA in healthy donors. Overall study findings and caveats: The authors reported that TCR beta sequences could predict HLA-A and HLA-B alleles. These predictions were accurate for most subjects in the first cohort.

The PCR had 60 Vbeta and 13 Jbeta primers. TCRdb keeps only in-frame clones here, not all; method: immunoSEQ multiplex PCR. The sample comprises about 86,000 clones, almost 80% of which are singletons, and about 6% rests with the top ten. The CDR3 is 16 amino acids. V was pared by 1 base and J by 1 base, with 12 bases between. Germline V gives CDR1 MDHEN, CDR2 SYDVKM. The chain uses TRBV28 and TRBJ2-3; D may be TRBD2 (6 bases). The sequencing sample was made of PBMCs. The sequence was collected from a female donor in good health and CMV-seronegative. The CDR3 nucleotides are TGTGCCAGCAGTTTATTGGTGGGGGAGGGCACAGATACGCAGTATTTT. It encodes CASSLLVGEGTDTQYF. Looking up the rest from reference TRBV28 and TRBJ2-3 gives the full variable domain: DVKVTQSSRYLVKRTGEKVFLECVQDMDHENMFWYRQDPGLGLRLIYFSYDVKMKEKGDIPEGYSVSREKKERFSLILESASTNQTSMYLCASSLLVGEGTDTQYFGPGTRLTVL.